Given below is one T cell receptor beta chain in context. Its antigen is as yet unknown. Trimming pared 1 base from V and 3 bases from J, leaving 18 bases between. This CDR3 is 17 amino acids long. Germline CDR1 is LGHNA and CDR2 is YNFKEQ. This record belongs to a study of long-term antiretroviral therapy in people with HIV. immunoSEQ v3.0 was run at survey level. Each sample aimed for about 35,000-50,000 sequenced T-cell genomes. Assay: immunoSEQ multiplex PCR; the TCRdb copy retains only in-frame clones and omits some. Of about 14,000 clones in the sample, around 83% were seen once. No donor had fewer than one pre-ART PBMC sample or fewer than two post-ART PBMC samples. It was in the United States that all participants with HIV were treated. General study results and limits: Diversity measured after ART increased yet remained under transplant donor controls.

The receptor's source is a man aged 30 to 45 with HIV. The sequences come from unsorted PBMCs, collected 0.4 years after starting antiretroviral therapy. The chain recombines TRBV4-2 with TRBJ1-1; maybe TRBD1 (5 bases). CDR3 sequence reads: CASSQGGRVIEDTEAFF. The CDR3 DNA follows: TGTGCCAGCAGCCAAGGGGGACGCGTTATAGAGGACACTGAAGCTTTCTTT.